This TCR beta chain was documented in a study of blood T cells in healthy people across ages. Study observations and caveats: Roughly linear declines in TCR beta diversity per million T cells occurred with age. Long-lived donors exceeded aged donors in naive CD4+ cells and diversity. Unsorted PBMCs prevented conclusive naive versus antigen-experienced comparison.

This clonotype was counted a few times. Its antigen is undetermined. The junction had 11 bases not matched to a gene; V was cut back by 3 bases and J by 2 bases. The CDR3 covers 17 residues. The germline V gene has CDR1 SEHNR and CDR2 FQNEAQ (reference sequence). Through a sample-barcoded 5' primer and a J-beta primer mix, a second PCR was run for 7 to 11 cycles. A template-switch adaptor that had 12 random nucleotides put a tag on each cDNA molecule. TCRdb redid the calling of the 5' RACE reads with MiXCR, one entry per CDR3 protein. The sample yields approximately 730,000 distinct CDR3 sequences, roughly 53% seen once.

V is TRBV7-9 and J is TRBJ2-5; TRBD2 agrees at 8 bases. The specimen sequenced was blood. This clonotype originated in a man aged 80 or over in good health. Here the CDR3 reads CASSFARGSGKQETQYF. The DNA for the CDR3 is TGTGCCAGCAGCTTCGCCCGGGGTAGCGGGAAGCAAGAGACCCAGTACTTC.